The next 26 T cell receptor beta chains were all read from a single sample in a study of cytomegalovirus exposure and HLA in healthy donors (dated by TCRdb to 2016 to 2017). The method behind the library was the immunoSEQ multiplex PCR assay. This immuneACCESS table, as held by TCRdb, lists in-frame sequences with V and J called but not all clones. Of the missing ones, under half trace to an unresolved V gene in checked studies; the others have no known cause. The sample table records over 150,000 clones; nearly 90% of these occur just once. The ten largest clones represent 10% of the sample. The sample consisted of PBMCs. These receptors were obtained from a woman aged 18 to 35 in good health and CMV-seropositive.

This clone was found a few times. This chain uses TRBV7-9 with TRBJ1-3, with D perhaps TRBD1 (5 bases). V lost 4 bases to trimming and J lost 0 bases, with 7 bases between them. This CDR3 has 14 residues. In germline, CDR1 is SEHNR, CDR2 FQNEAQ (reference sequence). CDR3 in DNA: TGTGCCAGCAGCTGGGACTTCTCTGGAAACACCATATATTTT. Translating it yields CASSWDFSGNTIYF. The complete variable domain, with remaining parts taken from reference TRBV7-9 and TRBJ1-3, reads DTGVSQNPRHKITKRGQNVTFRCDPISEHNRLYWYRQTLGQGPEFLTYFQNEAQLEKSRLLSDRFSAERPKGSFSTLEIQRTEQGDSAMYLCASSWDFSGNTIYFGEGSWLTVV.

The rearrangement links TRBV5-4 to TRBJ2-1; TRBD1 is a possible D gene (6 bases). CDR1 is SGHNT, CDR2 YYREEE, per germline (reference sequence). Between the trimmed V and J ends, which lost 4 bases and 3 bases, there was a span of 11 bases. This CDR3 comprises 14 residues. In DNA, the CDR3 is TGTGCCAGCAGCCCGGGACAAGACTACAATGAGCAGTTCTTC. It translates to CASSPGQDYNEQFF.

This clone was detected once. The chain recombines TRBV5-4 with TRBJ2-7, with 7 bases that match TRBD1. CDR3 length equals 14 residues. Unmatched junction bases numbered 7, after V lost 5 bases and J lost 2 bases. The germline V gene encodes CDR1 SGHNT and CDR2 YYREEE (reference sequence). The CDR3 loop is CASSSGQRPYEQYF. The DNA of the CDR3 is TGTGCCAGCAGTTCGGGACAGCGACCCTACGAGCAGTACTTC.

Comments on this clone: Other DNA sequences in this sample translate to the same CDR3. V gene TRBV27 combines with J gene TRBJ2-7; 11 bases align to TRBD2. V gave up 2 bases and J gave up 4 bases; unmatched junction bases: 1. CDR1 MNHEY and CDR2 SMNVEV come from the germline V gene (reference sequence). The CDR3 has 14 amino acids. The CDR3 region has the DNA TGTGCCAGCAGTTTAGGGACTAGCGGATACGAGCAGTACTTC. Translated, it gives CASSLGTSGYEQYF.

V gene TRBV13 combines with J gene TRBJ2-2; 8 bases fit TRBD1. Germline V gene sequence: CDR1 PRHDT, CDR2 FYEKMQ (reference sequence). J was trimmed by 0 bases and V by 5 bases; bases with no gene match: 2. CDR3 length: 15 residues. CDR3 in DNA: TGTGCCAGCAGCAAGGACAGGGCGAACACCGGGGAGCTGTTTTTT. It translates to CASSKDRANTGELFF.

This clone has a handful of counts. The chain links TRBV30 to TRBJ1-3; D gene uncertain. The CDR3 runs 11 residues. The germline gives CDR1 GTSNPN, CDR2 SVGIG (reference sequence). V dropped 0 bases and J dropped 6 bases, with 3 bases sitting between them. The CDR3 sequence: CAWSVANTIYF. CDR3 coding DNA: TGTGCCTGGAGTGTGGCAAACACCATATATTTT.

This chain connects TRBV14 to TRBJ2-7; 7 bases map to TRBD2. V shed 2 bases and J 0 bases; nucleotides not matched to a gene: 4. There are 15 residues in the CDR3. Germline CDR1 reads SGHDN; CDR2 reads FVKESK. CDR3 protein: CASSQQGLGSYEQYF. CDR3 nucleotides: TGTGCCAGCAGCCAACAAGGACTAGGCTCCTACGAGCAGTACTTC.

This chain links TRBV15 with TRBJ1-3; D perhaps matches TRBD1 (5 bases). The germline V and J ends were trimmed by 0 bases and 3 bases, with 15 bases remaining between them. Germline CDR1 LNHNV, CDR2 YYDKDF (reference sequence). The CDR3 is 17 amino acids. The CDR3 protein is CATSRDLGRVGGNTIYF. CDR3 coding DNA: TGTGCCACCAGCAGAGATTTGGGCAGGGTCGGTGGAAACACCATATATTTT.

This clone was recorded a few times. The chain links TRBV28 to TRBJ1-1, with D maybe TRBD1 (6 bases). V lost 6 bases and J 3 bases, leaving 17 bases between the germline ends. The CDR3 contains 15 residues. The germline gives CDR1 MDHEN, CDR2 SYDVKM. The CDR3 nucleotides read TGTGCCAGCAGCCTCGGGGGGCTAGGGGACACTGAAGCTTTCTTT. It translates to CASSLGGLGDTEAFF.

The chain uses TRBV7-9 and TRBJ1-2, with a weak D call TRBD1 (5 bases). Germline V gene lookup returns CDR1 SEHNR and CDR2 FQNEAQ (reference sequence). V was trimmed by 1 base and J by 14 bases, leaving 11 bases between them. This CDR3 has 11 residues. CDR3 protein: CASSLEGAVTF. The DNA of the CDR3 is TGTGCCAGCAGCTTAGAAGGGGCGGTTACCTTC.

This clone was found once. The chain combines TRBV14 with TRBJ1-1; TRBD1 matches at 10 bases. V lost 4 bases and J lost 4; bases outside the gene matches: 6. Per germline, CDR1 SGHDN and CDR2 FVKESK. The CDR3 sequence is 15 residues long. CDR3 bases: TGTGCCAGCAGCCCGAACCGGGACAGGGGCACTGAAGCTTTCTTT. Amino acid sequence: CASSPNRDRGTEAFF.

The genes are TRBV27 and TRBJ1-5; D call uncertain. Germline V gene lookup returns CDR1 MNHEY and CDR2 SMNVEV (reference sequence). V lost 5 bases, J lost 1 base, and 15 bases lay in between. This CDR3 region has 16 residues. CDR3 nucleotide sequence: TGTGCCAGCAGTCCCTTTGTGGGCGTCAGCAATCAGCCCCAGCATTTT. Translation: CASSPFVGVSNQPQHF.

The chain recombines TRBV30 with TRBJ2-1; 8 bases are shared with TRBD2. Losses at the gene ends were 2 bases for V and 6 bases for J; bases not matched to a gene: 9. The CDR3 is 15 residues long. Per germline, CDR1 GTSNPN and CDR2 SVGIG (reference sequence). CDR3 sequence: CAWSTVAGIGNEQFF. The DNA of the CDR3 is TGTGCCTGGAGTACGGTAGCGGGAATTGGCAATGAGCAGTTCTTC.

This clone was observed a few times. This chain uses TRBV4-1 with TRBJ2-7; D is ambiguous. CDR1 is MGHRA, CDR2 YSYEKL, per germline. The CDR3 consists of 15 residues. V was pared by 1 base and J by 2 bases, with 12 bases between. The chain's CDR3 is CASSQAPGRTYEQYF. CDR3 in DNA: TGCGCCAGCAGCCAAGCTCCAGGCCGAACCTACGAGCAGTACTTC.

This chain connects TRBV9 to TRBJ2-1; tentative D call: TRBD2 (5 bases). The V end lost 7 bases, the J end lost 0 bases, and 11 bases lay between the germline ends. This CDR3 contains 14 residues. CDR1 is SGDLS, CDR2 YYNGEE, per germline. CDR3 protein: CASQLGSSYNEQFF. The CDR3 DNA sequence: TGTGCCAGCCAGTTAGGGAGCTCCTACAATGAGCAGTTCTTC.

V gene TRBV2 combines with J gene TRBJ1-2; tentatively, D is TRBD1 (5 bases). Germline values: CDR1 SNHLY, CDR2 FYNNEI. The germline V and J ends were trimmed by 3 bases and 7 bases, with 15 bases remaining between them. CDR3 length: 14 amino acids. In DNA form, the CDR3 reads TGTGCCAGCAGTGACAGGGTACGAGTAGGTGGCTACACCTTC. Its protein is CASSDRVRVGGYTF.

The chain has TRBV6-6 and TRBJ2-7, with a weak D call TRBD2 (5 bases). There are 14 residues in the CDR3. CDR1 MNHNY and CDR2 SVGAGI come from the germline V gene (reference sequence). Trimming cost V 2 bases and J 4 bases, with 12 bases left between them. CDR3 nucleotide sequence: TGTGCCAGCAGTTACCCCCGGGAACCTTACGAGCAGTACTTC. Protein sequence: CASSYPREPYEQYF.

The gene calls are TRBV11-3 and TRBJ2-1, with 9 bases fitting TRBD1. Per the germline V gene, CDR1 is SGHNT and CDR2 is YENEEA. V was pared by 6 bases and J by 4 bases, with 10 bases of the junction left unmatched. The CDR3 has 16 residues. CDR3 DNA: TGTGCCAGCAGGCGGAGACAGGGGGAACTTTACAATGAGCAGTTCTTC. Residues: CASRRRQGELYNEQFF.

The chain combines TRBV10-1 with TRBJ2-2; 7 nucleotides align to TRBD1. The V and J ends lost 4 bases and 4 bases, in that order; junction bases with no gene match: 3. CDR1 WNHNN and CDR2 SYGVQD come from the germline V gene (reference sequence). This CDR3 spans 14 amino acids. The chain's CDR3 is CASSADRATGELFF. CDR3 DNA sequence: TGCGCCAGCAGTGCAGACAGGGCCACCGGGGAGCTGTTTTTT.

The chain joins TRBV15 to TRBJ2-7, with 7 bases that match TRBD2. The V gene end was trimmed by 5 bases and the J gene end by 1 base; junction bases not matched to a gene: 8. CDR1 LNHNV and CDR2 YYDKDF come from the germline V gene (reference sequence). The CDR3 is 15 amino acids. CDR3 loop: CATSFAGVPSYEQYF. In DNA, the CDR3 is TGTGCCACCAGCTTCGCGGGAGTTCCGTCCTACGAGCAGTACTTC.

This clone has just one count. Other nucleotide sequences in the sample specify the same CDR3. CDR3 residues: CASSRGQNTEAFF. CDR3 in DNA: TGCGCCAGCAGCCGAGGGCAGAACACTGAAGCTTTCTTT. The chain joins TRBV4-1 to TRBJ1-1; D unresolved. Germline V CDR1 and CDR2: MGHRA, YSYEKL. The CDR3 is made up of 13 amino acids. V lost 4 bases, J lost 1 base, and 7 bases lay in between.

In nucleotides, the CDR3 is TGTGCCAGCAGCTTATTCCCAGACTTGAACACTGAAGCTTTCTTT. Amino acids: CASSLFPDLNTEAFF. The chain uses TRBV7-2 and TRBJ1-1; D is unresolved. Trimming removed 2 bases from V and 0 bases from J, with 10 bases in between. Germline V gene lookup returns CDR1 SGHTA and CDR2 FQGNSA. The CDR3 totals 15 residues. The whole variable domain, filled in from reference TRBV7-2 and TRBJ1-1, reads GAGVSQSPSNKVTEKGKDVELRCDPISGHTALYWYRQSLGQGLEFLIYFQGNSAPDKSGLPSDRFSAERTGGSVSTLTIQRTQQEDSAVYLCASSLFPDLNTEAFFGQGTRLTVV.

The chain joins TRBV11-3 to TRBJ2-7; a weak D match, TRBD1 (6 bases). CDR3 length: 20 residues. V lost 5 bases and J lost 5, with 34 bases in between. Per germline, CDR1 SGHNT and CDR2 YENEEA. CDR3 amino acids: CASSTPLGGLTRVRVDEQYF. CDR3 coding DNA: TGTGCCAGCAGCACCCCCCTTGGGGGCCTGACCAGGGTACGGGTCGACGAGCAGTACTTC.

This chain links TRBV11-3 with TRBJ2-3; no clear D gene. The ends were cut back, 5 bases at V and 2 bases at J, with 14 bases in the middle. Germline V gene data show CDR1 as SGHNT and CDR2 as YENEEA. The CDR3 is 15 amino acids. CDR3 in amino acids: CASSRYGQNTDTQYF. The CDR3 DNA reads as TGTGCCAGCAGCCGGTATGGTCAAAACACAGATACGCAGTATTTT.

The V call is TRBV5-6, the J call TRBJ1-4, with D possibly matching TRBD1 (5 bases). CDR1 and CDR2 from the germline V gene are SGHDT and YYEEEE. V shed 2 bases and J shed 1 base, with 15 bases lying between them. The CDR3 consists of 17 residues. CDR3 loop: CASSFDPQVLTNEKLFF. The CDR3 bases are TGTGCCAGCAGCTTCGATCCACAGGTTTTAACTAATGAAAAACTGTTTTTT.

The genes are TRBV28 and TRBJ1-1; D is unresolved. This CDR3 spans 11 amino acids. From germline, CDR1 is MDHEN and CDR2 SYDVKM. The V end lost 7 bases, the J end lost 1 base, and 4 bases lay between the germline ends. The CDR3 coding sequence is TGTGCCAGCATTCAGAACACTGAAGCTTTCTTT. It yields the protein CASIQNTEAFF. The full variable domain, rest sourced from reference TRBV28 and TRBJ1-1, is DVKVTQSSRYLVKRTGEKVFLECVQDMDHENMFWYRQDPGLGLRLIYFSYDVKMKEKGDIPEGYSVSREKKERFSLILESASTNQTSMYLCASIQNTEAFFGQGTRLTVV.